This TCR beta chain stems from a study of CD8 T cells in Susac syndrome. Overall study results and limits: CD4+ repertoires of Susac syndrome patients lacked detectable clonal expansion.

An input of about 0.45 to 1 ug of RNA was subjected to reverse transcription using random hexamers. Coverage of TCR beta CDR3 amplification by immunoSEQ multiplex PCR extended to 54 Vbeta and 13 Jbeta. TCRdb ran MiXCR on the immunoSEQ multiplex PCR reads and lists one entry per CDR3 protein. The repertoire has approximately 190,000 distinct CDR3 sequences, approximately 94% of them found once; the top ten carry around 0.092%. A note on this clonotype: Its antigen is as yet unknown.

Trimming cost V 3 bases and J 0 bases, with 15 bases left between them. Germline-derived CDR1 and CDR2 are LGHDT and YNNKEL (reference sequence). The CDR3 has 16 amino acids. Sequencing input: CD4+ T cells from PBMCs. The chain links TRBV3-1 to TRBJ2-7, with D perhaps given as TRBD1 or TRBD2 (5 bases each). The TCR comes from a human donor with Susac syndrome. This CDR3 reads CASSQGPTANSYEQYF. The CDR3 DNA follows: TGTGCCAGCAGCCAGGGACCGACAGCGAACTCCTACGAGCAGTACTTC.